The T cell receptor beta chain under discussion was sequenced for a study of T cells after yellow fever vaccination. Points from the study as a whole: When the response was secondary, it was weaker but reached its peak faster, day 5 versus 15. Reappearance after the booster was observed for most primary-vaccination clones (more than 95% CD4, over 75% CD8).

TCR cDNA, made by 5'RACE template switching, carried an added universal primer site and UMIs. TCRdb reanalysed the 5' RACE reads using MiXCR and keeps one entry per CDR3 protein. This table holds approximately 600,000 distinct CDR3 sequences, 12% found once. This clonotype was counted between two and nine times. Its specificity is unknown. CDR1 SGHRS and CDR2 YFSETQ come from the germline V gene. Trimming left V 0 bases short and J 2 bases short, with 4 bases between. The CDR3 has 13 residues. The chain uses TRBV5-1 and TRBJ2-3; D gene uncertain. The sequences come from PBMCs, collected on the day of the yellow fever booster vaccination. The clonotype comes from a man between 25 and 39 years old who received the YFV17D yellow fever vaccine. The CDR3 protein is CASSLETTDTQYF. CDR3 nucleotides: TGCGCCAGCAGCTTGGAGACCACAGATACGCAGTATTTT.